The T cell receptor (beta chain) under discussion was sequenced for a study of T cells in Graves' hyperthyroidism and ophthalmopathy. This clonotype was seen at least ten times. The target antigen is unknown. CDR1 and CDR2 (germline): GTSNPN, SVGIG (reference sequence). This CDR3 spans 12 amino acids. V was clipped by 5 bases and J by 1 base, with 8 bases between them. Study-wide findings and caveats: A median approximately 6.8 months before onset, the model predicted ophthalmopathy.

Amplification yielded TCR beta CDR3 regions, with RNA transcripts as the source. The TCR CDR3 was amplified in a first-round RT-PCR using the HTBI primer set. TCRdb used MiXCR to reprocess the multiplex PCR reads, holding one entry per CDR3 protein. The repertoire holds a few hundred thousand distinct CDR3 sequences, with 20% to 25% as singletons. Hyperthyroidism in the patients, aged 18 to 65, was newly diagnosed and under 2 months in duration. Each diagnosis drew on symptoms, thyroxine, TRAb, thyroid ultrasound and orbital computed tomography findings. The sequence was obtained from a man younger than 35 with Graves' hyperthyroidism. This chain connects TRBV30 to TRBJ1-1; D ambiguous. Sequencing was performed on blood. The CDR3 protein is CAWGQANTEAFF. DNA of the CDR3: TGTGCCTGGGGTCAGGCGAACACTGAAGCTTTCTTT. Full variable domain (rest looked up from reference TRBV30 and TRBJ1-1): SQTIHQWPATLVQPVGSPLSLECTVEGTSNPNLYWYRQAAGRGLQLLFYSVGIGQISSEVPQNLSASRPQDRQFILSSKKLLLSDSGFYLCAWGQANTEAFFGQGTRLTVV.